These 32 T cell receptor beta chains came from one sample sequenced in a study of read filtering for tumor transcriptome and immune sequencing. This library used around 400 ng RNA and molecular barcoded adaptors spanning alpha/delta and beta/gamma chains. TCRdb passed the reads through MiXCR, listing each CDR3 protein once. This table holds roughly 130,000 distinct CDR3 sequences, over 10% found once. Sequenced input: a population of CD138-negative cells sorted from bone marrow. These receptors all come from a donor aged 40 or older with multiple myeloma.

This clonotype was detected only a few times. V is TRBV6-2 or TRBV6-3 and J is TRBJ1-1; D is perhaps TRBD1 (5 bases). CDR3 length: 14 amino acids. Trimming stripped 1 base from V and 7 bases from J, with 13 bases between. Germline V gene lookup returns CDR1 MNHEY and CDR2 SVGEGT. CDR3 protein: CASSYWQGNVEAFF. CDR3 DNA sequence: TGTGCCAGCAGTTACTGGCAGGGTAACGTTGAAGCTTTCTTT.

This clonotype was recorded many times. This chain links TRBV7-9 with TRBJ2-7, with TRBD1 as a possible D gene (5 bases). In germline, CDR1 is SEHNR, CDR2 FQNEAQ (reference sequence). V lost 1 base and J lost 3, with 10 bases in between. The length of the CDR3 is 14 residues. The CDR3 region is CASSLEGANYEQYF. CDR3 sequence (DNA): TGTGCCAGCAGCTTAGAAGGGGCGAACTACGAGCAGTACTTC. Drawing the rest from reference TRBV7-9 and TRBJ2-7, the complete variable domain is DTGVSQNPRHKITKRGQNVTFRCDPISEHNRLYWYRQTLGQGPEFLTYFQNEAQLEKSRLLSDRFSAERPKGSFSTLEIQRTEQGDSAMYLCASSLEGANYEQYFGPGTRLTVT.

Many counts were recorded for this clonotype. The chain couples TRBV20-1 to TRBJ1-5, with D perhaps TRBD1 (5 bases). Trimming cost V 0 bases and J 0 bases, with 9 bases left between them. From germline, CDR1 is DFQATT and CDR2 SNEGSKA (reference sequence). CDR3 length: 15 amino acids. CDR3 bases: TGCAGTGCTAGAGATCACAGGAATAGCAATCAGCCCCAGCATTTT. Its protein is CSARDHRNSNQPQHF.

The CDR3 sequence is CASSHAEGYDGYTF. The DNA for the CDR3 is TGTGCCAGCAGCCACGCCGAAGGGTATGATGGCTACACCTTC. The genes are TRBV4-2 and TRBJ1-2; no reliable D call. Germline V lookup: CDR1 LGHNA, CDR2 YNFKEQ. The CDR3 loop spans 14 amino acids. The V end lost 3 bases, the J end lost 6 bases, and 14 bases lay between the germline ends.

This clonotype was counted ten times or more. The rearrangement uses TRBV24-1 and TRBJ1-1, with D perhaps TRBD1 (5 bases). Per germline, CDR1 KGHDR and CDR2 SFDVKD. The CDR3 is made up of 13 amino acids. The ends were cut back, 4 bases at V and 5 bases at J, with 10 bases in the middle. The CDR3 reads CATSDPGGTEAFF. The CDR3 DNA reads TGTGCCACCAGTGACCCGGGGGGTACTGAAGCTTTCTTT.

This clonotype was counted many times. V usage is TRBV30 and J usage is TRBJ2-3; D unclear. The length of the CDR3 is 13 residues. Looked up from germline, CDR1 is GTSNPN and CDR2 is SVGIG (reference sequence). Trimming left V 0 bases short and J 6 bases short, with 10 bases between. CDR3 bases: TGTGCCTGGAGTGTGACAACCTACGATACGCAGTATTTT. This codes for CAWSVTTYDTQYF.

This clonotype was counted at least ten times. J is TRBJ2-3 and V is TRBV12-3 or TRBV12-4, with a possible D match to TRBD1 (6 bases). Trimming left V 6 bases short and J 1 base short, with 11 bases between. The CDR3 is 14 amino acids. The CDR3 sequence is CASSRDTRTDTQYF. The CDR3 nucleotides are TGTGCCAGCAGCCGGGACACCCGCACAGATACGCAGTATTTT.

There are a few counts of this clonotype. The chain joins TRBV12-3 or TRBV12-4 to TRBJ2-5, with 11 positions matching TRBD1. The CDR3 totals 14 residues. Trimming removed 3 bases from V and 4 bases from J; junction bases left unmatched: 1. Here the CDR3 reads CASSFGQGAETQYF. The CDR3 nucleotides are TGTGCCAGCAGTTTCGGACAGGGGGCAGAGACCCAGTACTTC.

The sample holds many counts of this clonotype. This sequence joins TRBV5-1 and TRBJ2-7; D remains ambiguous. CDR1 is SGHRS and CDR2 is YFSETQ in the germline V gene. Between the trimmed V and J ends, which lost 2 bases and 1 base, there was a span of 7 bases. CDR3 size: 13 residues. Written as DNA, the CDR3 is TGCGCCAGCAGCTTCTCCCCGTCCTACGAGCAGTACTTC. Its translation is CASSFSPSYEQYF.

Comments on this clonotype: This may arise from a read error, as a much more abundant clone is one base away. CDR3 sequence (DNA): TGTGCCACCACCAAAGCGGGAGGTCTAGATGAGCAGTTCTTC. Amino acid sequence: CATTKAGGLDEQFF. The V and J genes are TRBV28 and TRBJ2-1, with 9 positions matching TRBD2. V was clipped by 10 bases and J by 8 bases; unmatched bases: 12. The CDR3 has 14 residues. In germline, CDR1 is MDHEN, CDR2 SYDVKM.

Note on this clonotype: A much larger clone lies one base from this, so it may be a read error. This chain connects TRBV18 to TRBJ2-3, with D perhaps matching TRBD2 (6 bases). V shed 0 bases and J shed 14 bases, with 15 bases lying between them. The CDR3 extends over 13 amino acids. Germline lookup yields CDR1 KGHSH and CDR2 LQKENI. The CDR3: CASSPPTSFPRYF. In DNA form, the CDR3 reads TGTGCCAGCTCACCACCGACTAGTTTTCCGCGGTATTTT.

J is TRBJ2-5 and V is TRBV10-3, with D possibly being TRBD1 (6 bases). The CDR3 is 14 amino acids. Trimming shortened V by 6 bases and J by 1 base, and 12 bases separated the two germline ends. Germline V CDR1 and CDR2: ENHRY, SYGVKD. The CDR3 DNA sequence: TGTGCCATCAGGGAGACAGGCGGCCAAGAGACCCAGTACTTC. The encoded protein is CAIRETGGQETQYF.

This clonotype is medium-sized in the sample. V usage is TRBV5-1 and J usage is TRBJ2-1; 8 bases match TRBD2. V lost 7 bases, J lost 6 bases, and 9 bases stayed unmatched. The germline V gene encodes CDR1 SGHRS and CDR2 YFSETQ. This CDR3 has 14 residues. CDR3 sequence reads: CASGAGLGINEQFF. The CDR3 DNA is TGCGCCAGCGGGGCGGGACTAGGTATCAATGAGCAGTTCTTC.

This clonotype has more than one count but fewer than ten. A much larger clone sits a single nucleotide away, making a read error possible. The chain has TRBV2 and TRBJ2-3; possible D gene TRBD1, 6 bases. Per the germline V gene, CDR1 is SNHLY and CDR2 is FYNNEI. This CDR3 contains 14 residues. The CDR3 DNA reads TGTGCCAGCAGAAAGGGGGAGTCGGCAGATACGCTGTATTTT. Translating gives CASRKGESADTLYF.

This clonotype was counted between two and nine times. The V gene is TRBV7-3, the J gene TRBJ2-3, with D hard to call. The germline gives CDR1 SGHTA, CDR2 FQGTGA. V dropped 1 base and J dropped 0 bases, with 8 bases sitting between them. The CDR3 runs 15 residues. The CDR3 reads CASSLRMGSTDTQYF. In DNA form, the CDR3 reads TGTGCCAGCAGCTTAAGAATGGGAAGCACAGATACGCAGTATTTT. The full variable domain, its missing parts supplied by reference TRBV7-3 and TRBJ2-3, is GAGVSQTPSNKVTEKGKYVELRCDPISGHTALYWYRQSLGQGPEFLIYFQGTGAADDSGLPNDRFFAVRPEGSVSTLKIQRTERGDSAVYLCASSLRMGSTDTQYFGPGTRLTVL.

At least ten counts were recorded for this clonotype. The chain is built from TRBV20-1 and TRBJ1-4; 7 bases agree with TRBD1. The CDR3 extends over 14 amino acids. Germline V lookup: CDR1 DFQATT, CDR2 SNEGSKA (reference sequence). J lost 0 bases, V lost 8 bases, and 6 bases had no gene match. CDR3 protein: CSTFDRATNEKLFF. The CDR3 DNA is TGCAGTACTTTTGACAGGGCAACTAATGAAAAACTGTTTTTT.

This clonotype was observed at least ten times. The chain uses TRBV7-2 and TRBJ2-3; 8 bases fit TRBD2. The germline gives CDR1 SGHTA, CDR2 FQGNSA. The CDR3 spans 12 residues. The junction had 8 bases not matched to a gene; V was cut back by 5 bases and J by 13 bases. CDR3: CASSPRGGVKYF. CDR3 DNA sequence: TGTGCCAGCAGCCCACGGGGGGGAGTGAAGTATTTT.

This clonotype was seen many times. The chain couples TRBV30 to TRBJ2-5; TRBD2 agrees at 8 bases. Trimming removed 4 bases from V and 4 bases from J; junction bases left unmatched: 8. Germline V gene sequence: CDR1 GTSNPN, CDR2 SVGIG (reference sequence). The CDR3 loop spans 14 amino acids. The CDR3 is CAWNRRSGRETQYF. The CDR3 bases are TGTGCCTGGAACCGGAGGAGCGGGAGAGAGACCCAGTACTTC.

This clonotype was seen ten or more times. V is TRBV2 and J is TRBJ2-3; no reliable D call. V lost 7 bases and J lost 6, with 14 bases in between. Germline CDR1 SNHLY, CDR2 FYNNEI. The CDR3 is 13 amino acids. The CDR3 here is CASTSTARDTQYF. The CDR3 DNA sequence: TGTGCCAGCACTTCGACGGCCCGGGATACGCAGTATTTT.

Turning to this clonotype: Being one base from a much bigger clone, this may be a read error. The chain links TRBV4-1 to TRBJ2-6, with 8 bases fitting TRBD1. Germline CDR1 is MGHRA and CDR2 is YSYEKL. After removal of 0 bases from V and 5 bases from J, the junction contained 9 bases not matched to a gene. The CDR3 runs 18 residues. DNA for the CDR3: TGCGCCAGCAGCCAAGATTATTGGACAGGGACCAGGGCCAACGTCCTGACTTTC. Encoded protein: CASSQDYWTGTRANVLTF.

The rearrangement joins TRBV27 to TRBJ1-5; possibly TRBD1 for D (5 bases). Deletions cut 3 bases from V and 0 bases from J, with 9 bases between. This CDR3 has 15 residues. Germline V CDR1 and CDR2: MNHEY, SMNVEV (reference sequence). The DNA for the CDR3 is TGTGCCAGCAGTTTTCGGGGGGATAGCAATCAGCCCCAGCATTTT. Protein: CASSFRGDSNQPQHF.

This clonotype was seen ten or more times. The CDR3 here is CASSSGMGQQETQYF. For the CDR3, the DNA is TGCGCCAGCAGCTCCGGGATGGGACAGCAAGAGACCCAGTACTTC. J is TRBJ2-5 and V is TRBV5-1, with 7 bases lining up with TRBD1. The V and J ends lost 3 bases and 2 bases, in that order; junction bases with no gene match: 7. The CDR3 length is 15 residues. Germline loops: CDR1 SGHRS, CDR2 YFSETQ.

This clonotype came up a few times. The chain combines TRBV7-3 with TRBJ2-2; the D gene is possibly TRBD2 (6 bases). Germline CDR1 reads SGHTA; CDR2 reads FQGTGA. The CDR3 consists of 16 residues. V was pared by 4 bases and J by 5 bases, with 17 bases between. The CDR3 is CASSYQTASGTGELFF. CDR3 nucleotide sequence: TGTGCCAGCAGCTACCAGACAGCCAGCGGGACCGGGGAGCTGTTTTTT.

This clonotype was recorded many times. The chain joins TRBV29-1 to TRBJ2-1; tentative D call: TRBD2 (6 bases). The CDR3 has 14 residues. Germline V gene data show CDR1 as SQVTM and CDR2 as ANQGSEA. Trimming pared 7 bases from V and 5 bases from J, leaving 18 bases between. CDR3 protein: CSASRGLGHNEQFF. CDR3 nucleotides: TGCAGCGCCAGCCGGGGACTTGGGCACAATGAGCAGTTCTTC.

This clonotype showed up many times. V and J are TRBV29-1 and TRBJ2-1, with D possibly TRBD2 on 6 matching bases. In germline, CDR1 is SQVTM, CDR2 ANQGSEA. CDR3 length: 14 amino acids. The germline V and J ends were trimmed by 4 bases and 0 bases, with 10 bases remaining between them. The CDR3 bases are TGCAGCGTTGGGGGGGAAAGCTCCTACAATGAGCAGTTCTTC. Its translation is CSVGGESSYNEQFF.

As to this clonotype: A much larger clone differs from this one at a single base, so this may be a read error. J is TRBJ2-3 and V is TRBV20-1; tentative D call: TRBD1 (5 bases). Germline V gene lookup returns CDR1 DFQATT and CDR2 SNEGSKA (reference sequence). CDR3 size: 15 residues. CDR3 sequence: CSARDKLHTGDTPYF. As DNA, the CDR3 is TGCAGTGCTAGAGACAAACTCCATACAGGAGATACGCCGTATTTT.

This clonotype was seen ten or more times. V and J are TRBV20-1 and TRBJ2-1, with D possibly TRBD1 on 6 matching bases. The CDR3 extends over 14 amino acids. Per germline, CDR1 DFQATT and CDR2 SNEGSKA (reference sequence). V gave up 3 bases and J gave up 3 bases, with 12 bases separating them. CDR3 DNA: TGCAGTGCTAGTGAACAGGGCCGCTACAATGAGCAGTTCTTC. Encoded protein: CSASEQGRYNEQFF.

This clonotype was seen at least ten times. This sequence joins TRBV2 and TRBJ2-7; 8 bases align to TRBD2. The CDR3 is made up of 15 amino acids. Germline V gives CDR1 SNHLY, CDR2 FYNNEI. V shed 1 base, J shed 3 bases, and the junction held 5 bases outside the gene matches. The CDR3 loop reads CASSEVGRAYYEQYF. DNA for the CDR3: TGTGCCAGCAGTGAAGTCGGGAGGGCGTACTACGAGCAGTACTTC.

With regard to this clonotype: Given a much more abundant clone one base away, this may be a read error. Lacking the conserved final phenylalanine or tryptophan, this CDR3 likely reflects a read error. The chain couples TRBV20-1 to TRBJ1-1; possibly TRBD1 for D (5 bases). Between the trimmed V and J ends, which lost 4 bases and 1 base, there was a span of 13 bases. CDR1 DFQATT and CDR2 SNEGSKA come from the germline V gene (reference sequence). There are 14 residues in the CDR3. CDR3 sequence (DNA): TGCAGTGCTATCACCGGGGCCCCGAACACTGAAGCTTTCTCT. Protein product: CSAITGAPNTEAFS.

This clonotype was recorded a few times. A read error may explain this, as a much larger clone is one base away. The chain is built from TRBV5-1 and TRBJ2-1; D not resolved. The CDR3 runs to 15 residues. Germline V gene data show CDR1 as SGHRS and CDR2 as YFSETQ. CDR3 bases: TGCGCCAGCAGCTTGCCGAGTAGCTCCTACAATGAGCGGTTCTTC. Amino acid sequence: CASSLPSSSYNERFF.

This clonotype was counted many times. The J gene is TRBJ2-1, the V gene TRBV5-1; 9 bases are a match to TRBD2. In germline, CDR1 is SGHRS, CDR2 YFSETQ. Trimming cost V 1 base and J 10 bases; bases outside gene matches: 9. CDR3 size: 15 residues. This CDR3 is CASSLLAGGSREQFF. Here the CDR3 DNA reads TGCGCCAGCAGCTTGCTGGCGGGGGGGTCTAGGGAGCAGTTCTTC.

In this sample, this clonotype turned up many times. The chain combines TRBV5-1 with TRBJ2-1; D remains ambiguous. V gave up 0 bases and J gave up 5 bases, with 6 bases separating them. Germline lookup yields CDR1 SGHRS and CDR2 YFSETQ. There are 13 residues in the CDR3. The CDR3: CASSLVQNNEQFF. The DNA of the CDR3 is TGCGCCAGCAGCTTGGTCCAAAACAATGAGCAGTTCTTC. Full variable domain (rest looked up from reference TRBV5-1 and TRBJ2-1): KAGVTQTPRYLIKTRGQQVTLSCSPISGHRSVSWYQQTPGQGLQFLFEYFSETQRNKGNFPGRFSGRQFSNSRSEMNVSTLELGDSALYLCASSLVQNNEQFFGPGTRLTVL.